This T cell receptor beta chain was sequenced in a study of blood T cell repertoires in COVID-19. The CDR3 runs to 16 residues. The V segment lost 3 bases and the J segment 4 bases; nucleotides outside the gene matches: 10. The V gene's germline CDR1 is LNHNV and CDR2 YYDKDF (reference sequence). In the study's own analysis: From reference gene primer amplification, estimates of nucleated cell counts were derived. Assay: immunoSEQ multiplex PCR; the TCRdb copy retains only in-frame clones and omits some. V, J and clone size derive from that table, while D and trimming were established from the DNA sequence. The sample has 170,000 or so clones, 84% seen once; the top ten hold around 14%.

The specimen was peripheral blood. The receptor was derived from a young man with active or convalescent COVID-19. V usage is TRBV15 and J usage is TRBJ1-2; 8 positions match TRBD1. CDR3 loop: CATSRGRGTGGYGYTF. For the CDR3, the DNA is TGTGCCACCAGCAGGGGGCGGGGGACAGGAGGCTATGGCTACACCTTC.